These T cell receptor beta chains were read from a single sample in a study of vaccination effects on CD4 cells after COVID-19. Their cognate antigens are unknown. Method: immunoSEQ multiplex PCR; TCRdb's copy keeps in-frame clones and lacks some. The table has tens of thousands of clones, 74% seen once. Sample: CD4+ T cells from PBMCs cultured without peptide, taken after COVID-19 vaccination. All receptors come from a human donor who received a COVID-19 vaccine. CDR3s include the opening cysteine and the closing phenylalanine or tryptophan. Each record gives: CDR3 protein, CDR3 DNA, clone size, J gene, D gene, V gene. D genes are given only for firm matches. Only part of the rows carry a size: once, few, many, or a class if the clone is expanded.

cdr3_aa: CASSQGLRKTQYF
cdr3_nt: TGTGCCAGCAGCCAAGGTCTTAGGAAGACCCAGTACTTC
clone_size: .
j_call: TRBJ2-5
d_call: .
v_call: TRBV14

cdr3_aa: CASSLSPRNEKLFF
cdr3_nt: TGCGCCAGCAGCTTGTCACCCCGTAATGAAAAACTGTTTTTT
clone_size: few
j_call: TRBJ1-4
d_call: .
v_call: TRBV5-1

cdr3_aa: CASSGGQGLSNQPQHF
cdr3_nt: TGTGCCAGTAGTGGCGGACAGGGATTAAGCAATCAGCCCCAGCATTTT
clone_size: .
j_call: TRBJ1-5
d_call: TRBD1
v_call: TRBV19

cdr3_aa: CASSPRPGGVGGGYTF
cdr3_nt: TGTGCCAGCAGTCCGAGACCTGGGGGGGTGGGAGGTGGCTACACCTTC
clone_size: .
j_call: TRBJ1-2
d_call: .
v_call: TRBV27

cdr3_aa: CASSLWGQGSNGYTF
cdr3_nt: TGTGCCAGCAGTTTATGGGGACAGGGATCCAATGGCTACACCTTC
clone_size: .
j_call: TRBJ1-2
d_call: TRBD1
v_call: TRBV28

cdr3_aa: CATSRGRGPGETQYF
cdr3_nt: TGTGCCACCAGCAGAGGACGGGGGCCGGGGGAGACCCAGTACTTC
clone_size: .
j_call: TRBJ2-5
d_call: .
v_call: TRBV15

cdr3_aa: CASSWGAWQFF
cdr3_nt: TGCGCCAGCAGCTGGGGGGCCTGGCAGTTCTTC
clone_size: .
j_call: TRBJ2-1
d_call: .
v_call: TRBV5-1

cdr3_aa: CASSIAGTLAKNIQYF
cdr3_nt: TGTGCCAGCAGCATTGCAGGGACCCTAGCCAAAAACATTCAGTACTTC
clone_size: .
j_call: TRBJ2-4
d_call: .
v_call: TRBV5-6

cdr3_aa: CASSLGQGAEAFF
cdr3_nt: TGTGCCAGCTCACTAGGACAGGGCGCTGAAGCTTTCTTT
clone_size: .
j_call: TRBJ1-1
d_call: TRBD1
v_call: TRBV18

cdr3_aa: CASNRDYFTDTQYF
cdr3_nt: TGTGCCAGCAACCGGGACTACTTCACAGATACGCAGTATTTT
clone_size: .
j_call: TRBJ2-3
d_call: TRBD2
v_call: TRBV2

cdr3_aa: CATSRPGTAGETQYF
cdr3_nt: TGTGCCACCAGCAGACCCGGGACAGCGGGGGAGACCCAGTACTTC
clone_size: .
j_call: TRBJ2-5
d_call: .
v_call: TRBV15

cdr3_aa: CASSPPHFSGANVLTF
cdr3_nt: TGCGCCAGCAGCCCGCCCCACTTCTCTGGGGCCAACGTCCTGACTTTC
clone_size: .
j_call: TRBJ2-6
d_call: .
v_call: TRBV4-1

cdr3_aa: CASSGSPTGGGSGELFF
cdr3_nt: TGCGCCAGCAGCGGGAGTCCGACCGGGGGTGGATCCGGGGAGCTGTTTTTT
clone_size: .
j_call: TRBJ2-2
d_call: .
v_call: TRBV5-1

cdr3_aa: CASSLEWLGTEAFF
cdr3_nt: TGTGCCAGCAGCTTGGAATGGTTGGGCACTGAAGCTTTCTTT
clone_size: .
j_call: TRBJ1-1
d_call: .
v_call: TRBV5-5

cdr3_aa: CASSFGGYGYTF
cdr3_nt: TGTGCCAGCAGTTTTGGGGGCTATGGCTACACCTTC
clone_size: .
j_call: TRBJ1-2
d_call: .
v_call: TRBV12-3/TRBV12-4

cdr3_aa: CASSLLGDGYTF
cdr3_nt: TGTGCCAGCAGCCTATTGGGGGATGGCTACACCTTC
clone_size: .
j_call: TRBJ1-2
d_call: .
v_call: TRBV11-2

cdr3_aa: CASSLERTRFYYGYTF
cdr3_nt: TGTGCCAGCAGCTTAGAACGGACACGGTTCTACTATGGCTACACCTTC
clone_size: .
j_call: TRBJ1-2
d_call: .
v_call: TRBV11-2

cdr3_aa: CASSFRPGAYTEAFF
cdr3_nt: TGTGCCAGCAGCTTTCGGCCAGGGGCGTACACTGAAGCTTTCTTT
clone_size: .
j_call: TRBJ1-1
d_call: .
v_call: TRBV5-5

cdr3_aa: CASSFSGGLLLSNYGYTF
cdr3_nt: TGTGCCAGCAGCTTCTCAGGGGGATTACTGTTATCTAACTATGGCTACACCTTC
clone_size: .
j_call: TRBJ1-2
d_call: TRBD1
v_call: TRBV11-2

cdr3_aa: CASTVGRETQYF
cdr3_nt: TGTGCCAGCACCGTCGGCCGGGAGACCCAGTACTTC
clone_size: few
j_call: TRBJ2-5
d_call: .
v_call: TRBV3-1/TRBV3-2

cdr3_aa: CASSEPAGYAGELFF
cdr3_nt: TGTGCCAGCAGTGAACCGGCAGGGTACGCCGGGGAGCTGTTTTTT
clone_size: .
j_call: TRBJ2-2
d_call: .
v_call: TRBV6-1

cdr3_aa: CASSFDGGAGSPLHF
cdr3_nt: TGCGCCAGCAGCTTTGATGGGGGGGCCGGTTCACCCCTCCACTTT
clone_size: .
j_call: TRBJ1-6
d_call: .
v_call: TRBV5-1

cdr3_aa: CASSSSRGPTGELFF
cdr3_nt: TGTGCCAGCAGCTCGTCCAGGGGTCCCACCGGGGAGCTGTTTTTT
clone_size: .
j_call: TRBJ2-2
d_call: .
v_call: TRBV11-3